This TCR beta chain was recorded in a study of T-cell memory formation after mild COVID-19. V was pared by 9 bases and J by 6 bases, with 4 bases of the junction left unmatched. The CDR3 contains 11 residues. Germline lookup yields CDR1 MDHEN and CDR2 SYDVKM. This clonotype was seen only a few times. Each CDR3 protein is one row after TCRdb ran MiXCR on the 5' RACE reads. The table records a few hundred thousand distinct CDR3 sequences, approximately 8% of them present only once. The material sequenced was PBMCs or a T cell subset sorted from them (not recorded which). This chain connects TRBV28 to TRBJ1-2; the match to TRBD1 covers 7 bases. This receptor was taken from a man younger than 30 who had mild COVID-19 (a few samples of this study predate the infection). Cell type and time point are not known. CDR3 sequence (DNA): TGTGCCAGTGGGACAGCCGATGGCTACACCTTC. Translation gives CASGTADGYTF.